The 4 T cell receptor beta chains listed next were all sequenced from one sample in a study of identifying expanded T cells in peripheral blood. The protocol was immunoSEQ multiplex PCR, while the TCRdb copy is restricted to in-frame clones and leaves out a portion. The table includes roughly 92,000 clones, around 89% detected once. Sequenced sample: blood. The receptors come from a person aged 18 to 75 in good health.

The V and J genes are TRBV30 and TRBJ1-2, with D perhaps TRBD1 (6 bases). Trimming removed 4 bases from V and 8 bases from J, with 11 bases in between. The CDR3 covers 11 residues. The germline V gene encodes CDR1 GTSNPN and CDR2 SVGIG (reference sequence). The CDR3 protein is CAWTKGGGYTF. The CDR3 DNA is TGTGCCTGGACTAAGGGGGGCGGCTACACCTTC.

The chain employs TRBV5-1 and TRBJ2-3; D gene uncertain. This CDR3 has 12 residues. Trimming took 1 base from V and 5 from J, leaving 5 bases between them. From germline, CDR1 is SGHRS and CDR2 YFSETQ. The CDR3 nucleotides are TGCGCCAGCAGCTTGTACGGAGATACGCAGTATTTT. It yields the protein CASSLYGDTQYF.

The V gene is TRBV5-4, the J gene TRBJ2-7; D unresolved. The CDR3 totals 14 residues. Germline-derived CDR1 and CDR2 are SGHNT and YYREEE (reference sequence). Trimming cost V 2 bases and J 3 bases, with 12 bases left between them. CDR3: CASSLRTADYEQYF. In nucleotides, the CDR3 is TGTGCCAGCAGCTTAAGGACGGCAGACTACGAGCAGTACTTC.

DNA for the CDR3: TGTGCCACCACTTGGGGGGATAGCAATCAGCCCCAGCATTTT. Translation: CATTWGDSNQPQHF. V and J are TRBV15 and TRBJ1-5, with D tentatively TRBD1 (5 bases). CDR3 length: 14 amino acids. Germline values: CDR1 LNHNV, CDR2 YYDKDF (reference sequence). The ends were cut back, 7 bases at V and 0 bases at J, with 10 bases in the middle.